A single sample gave rise to the 10 T cell receptor beta chains below, sequenced in a study of blood T cell repertoires in COVID-19. Profiled with immunoSEQ multiplex PCR; TCRdb holds only in-frame clones, not every one. This sample carries around 370,000 clones, 85% to 90% of them seen once, and the ten largest clones take roughly 1.2%. The sample consisted of PBMCs or T cells enriched from blood (not recorded which). These receptors all stem from a woman between 18 and 30 years old who had recovered from COVID-19.

The genes are TRBV6-2 or TRBV6-3 and TRBJ1-6, with TRBD1 as a possible D gene (5 bases). The CDR3 loop spans 17 amino acids. Germline V gene data show CDR1 as MNHEY and CDR2 as SVGEGT. Trimming cost V 6 bases and J 3 bases, with 18 bases left between them. As DNA, the CDR3 is TGTGCCAGCAGCCCTAGCAGGGTGCGAATCTATAATTCACCCCTCCACTTT. Its translation is CASSPSRVRIYNSPLHF.

This clone was recorded only once. The chain carries TRBV15 and TRBJ1-6; a possible D gene is TRBD1 (6 bases). The CDR3 is 17 residues long. Germline V gene sequence: CDR1 LNHNV, CDR2 YYDKDF (reference sequence). V lost 1 base and J 3 bases, leaving 13 bases between the germline ends. CDR3 DNA: TGTGCCACCAGCAGAGTTGGGGGGGCGGTCTATAATTCACCCCTCCACTTT. Translated, it gives CATSRVGGAVYNSPLHF.

This rearrangement joins TRBV6-2 or TRBV6-3 to TRBJ2-3; possible D gene TRBD2, 5 bases. Germline assignment: CDR1 MNHEY and CDR2 SVGEGT. The CDR3 sequence is 14 residues long. With 6 bases removed from V and 2 bases from J, the gap between germline ends came to 12 bases. The CDR3 protein is CASSLGITTDTQYF. In DNA form, the CDR3 reads TGTGCCAGCAGCCTCGGGATCACCACAGATACGCAGTATTTT.

The J gene is TRBJ2-7, the V gene TRBV7-9, with TRBD1 matching over 9 bases. The junction had 7 bases not matched to a gene; V was cut back by 4 bases and J by 6 bases. CDR1 SEHNR and CDR2 FQNEAQ come from the germline V gene (reference sequence). The CDR3 extends over 14 amino acids. In DNA, the CDR3 is TGTGCCAGCAGCTCAAACAGGGGGCAGGGCGAGCAGTACTTC. Its protein product is CASSSNRGQGEQYF.

The sample holds one count of this clone. This chain uses TRBV6-5 with TRBJ2-2; 7 bases are shared with TRBD1. V gave up 6 bases and J gave up 3 bases; unmatched junction bases: 4. Germline CDR1 is MNHEY and CDR2 is SVGAGI. The CDR3 is made up of 14 amino acids. In DNA form, the CDR3 reads TGTGCCAGCAGGAGAGGGGGCGACACCGGGGAGCTGTTTTTT. It is translated as CASRRGGDTGELFF.

This clone was counted a few times. The same CDR3 also results from other DNA sequences found in this sample. CDR3 sequence: CASSEEAGGPDTQYF. CDR3 nucleotide sequence: TGTGCCAGCAGTGAAGAAGCGGGGGGGCCAGATACGCAGTATTTT. J is TRBJ2-3 and V is TRBV6-1; 10 bases match TRBD2. The V segment lost 1 base and the J segment 4 bases; nucleotides outside the gene matches: 2. The CDR3 covers 15 residues. The germline V gene encodes CDR1 MNHNS and CDR2 SASEGT.

This chain connects TRBV7-9 to TRBJ2-2; possible D gene TRBD2, 6 bases. Deletions cut 3 bases from V and 6 bases from J, with 11 bases between. The CDR3 runs 14 residues. From germline, CDR1 is SEHNR and CDR2 FQNEAQ (reference sequence). DNA for the CDR3: TGTGCCAGCAGCTTTACGGGGGTTGCCGGGGAGCTGTTTTTT. Amino acids: CASSFTGVAGELFF.

The V and J genes are TRBV25-1 and TRBJ1-2; 7 positions agree with TRBD1. The CDR3 runs 14 residues. Per the germline V gene, CDR1 is MGHDK and CDR2 is SYGVNS. V dropped 6 bases and J dropped 0; count of bases not matched to a gene: 4. The CDR3 spells CASRGTASNYGYTF. As DNA, the CDR3 is TGTGCCAGCAGGGGGACAGCCTCTAACTATGGCTACACCTTC.

This chain's CDR3 is CASSPFPGQITYEQYF. The DNA for the CDR3 is TGCGCCAGCAGCCCCTTCCCGGGACAGATCACCTACGAGCAGTACTTC. The chain links TRBV4-1 to TRBJ2-7; 7 nucleotides align to TRBD1. This CDR3 has 16 residues. J lost 2 bases, V lost 4 bases, and 11 bases had no gene match. Germline lookup yields CDR1 MGHRA and CDR2 YSYEKL.

The chain is built from TRBV29-1 and TRBJ2-1; 9 nucleotides align to TRBD1. The J segment lost 3 bases and the V segment lost 1 base, leaving 7 bases of the junction unmatched. This CDR3 spans 16 amino acids. Germline lookup yields CDR1 SQVTM and CDR2 ANQGSEA. CDR3 sequence reads: CSVEGEGQGVYNEQFF. The CDR3 DNA is TGCAGCGTTGAAGGGGAGGGACAGGGCGTCTACAATGAGCAGTTCTTC.